Described below is a single T cell receptor beta chain sequence and its context. Sequencing used immunoSEQ multiplex PCR; TCRdb keeps in-frame clones, though not all of them. The sample comprises a few hundred thousand clones, 86% of which are singletons, and about 1.6% rests with the top ten. This entry comes from a study of blood T cell repertoires in COVID-19. Turning to the study itself: Nucleic acid was either cDNA or gDNA, and it came from T cells, B-cell-depleted T cells, or PBMCs.

This clonotype was sampled from a woman aged 50 to 60 with acute or convalescent COVID-19. Sequencing was carried out using peripheral blood.

The CDR3 DNA sequence: TGTGCCAGCAGTTATAAAACTAAGCATTTT. Its translation is CASSYKTKHF. This chain joins TRBV6-5 and TRBJ1-5; no reliable D call. The CDR3 contains 10 residues. Germline CDR1 and CDR2: MNHEY and SVGAGI. V was clipped by 3 bases and J by 14 bases, with 8 bases between them.